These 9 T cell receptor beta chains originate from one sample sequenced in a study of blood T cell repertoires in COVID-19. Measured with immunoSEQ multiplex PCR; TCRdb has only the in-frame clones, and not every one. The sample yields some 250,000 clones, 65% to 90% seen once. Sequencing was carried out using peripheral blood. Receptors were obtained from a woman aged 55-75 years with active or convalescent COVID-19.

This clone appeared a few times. CDR3 nucleotides: TGTGCCAGCAGCCAAGCTAACTGGGCCCGCTTTGAAAAACTGTTTTTT. Encoded protein: CASSQANWARFEKLFF. This rearrangement joins TRBV3-1 (or the pseudogene TRBV3-2) to TRBJ1-4; D not resolved. CDR3 size: 16 residues. The V gene's germline CDR1 is LGHDT and CDR2 YNNKEL (reference sequence). V lost 1 base and J lost 7, with 16 bases in between.

This CDR3 is CASSGTGGDEQFF. The CDR3 bases are TGTGCCAGTTCCGGGACAGGTGGCGATGAGCAGTTCTTC. V gene TRBV2 combines with J gene TRBJ2-1; 8 bases agree with TRBD1. With 9 bases clipped from V and 8 bases from J, the junction kept 9 bases outside the gene matches. Germline CDR1 SNHLY, CDR2 FYNNEI. This CDR3 region has 13 residues.

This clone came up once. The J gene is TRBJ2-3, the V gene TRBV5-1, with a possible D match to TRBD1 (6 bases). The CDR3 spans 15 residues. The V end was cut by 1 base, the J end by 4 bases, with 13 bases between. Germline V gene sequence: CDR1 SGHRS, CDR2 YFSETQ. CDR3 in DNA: TGCGCCAGCAGCTTGCAGGGGCCTCTGTCAGATACGCAGTATTTT. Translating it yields CASSLQGPLSDTQYF.

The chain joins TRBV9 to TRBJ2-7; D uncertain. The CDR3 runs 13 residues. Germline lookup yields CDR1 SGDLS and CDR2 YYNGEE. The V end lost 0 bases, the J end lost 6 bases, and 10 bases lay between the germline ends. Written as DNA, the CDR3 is TGTGCCAGCAGCGTAGTGTCAGGATCCGAGCAGTACTTC. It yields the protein CASSVVSGSEQYF.

The CDR3 DNA reads as TGTGCCAGCAGCATGGACGGTTCCTATGGCTACACCTTC. Its translation: CASSMDGSYGYTF. The rearrangement joins TRBV5-4 to TRBJ1-2; no clear D gene. V lost 4 bases and J lost 4, with 11 bases in between. The CDR3 extends over 13 amino acids. The germline V gene has CDR1 SGHNT and CDR2 YYREEE (reference sequence).

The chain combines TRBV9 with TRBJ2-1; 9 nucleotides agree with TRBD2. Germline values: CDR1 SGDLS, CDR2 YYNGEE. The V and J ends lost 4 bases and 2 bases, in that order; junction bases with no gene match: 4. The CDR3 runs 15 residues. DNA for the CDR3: TGTGCCAGCAGCCCCCGACTAGCGGCCTACAATGAGCAGTTCTTC. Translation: CASSPRLAAYNEQFF.

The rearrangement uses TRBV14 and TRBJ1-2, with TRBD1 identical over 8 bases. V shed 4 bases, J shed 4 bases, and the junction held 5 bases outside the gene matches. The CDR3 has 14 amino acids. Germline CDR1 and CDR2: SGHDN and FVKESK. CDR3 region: CASSPTGGVYGYTF. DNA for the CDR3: TGTGCCAGCAGCCCTACAGGGGGAGTCTATGGCTACACCTTC.

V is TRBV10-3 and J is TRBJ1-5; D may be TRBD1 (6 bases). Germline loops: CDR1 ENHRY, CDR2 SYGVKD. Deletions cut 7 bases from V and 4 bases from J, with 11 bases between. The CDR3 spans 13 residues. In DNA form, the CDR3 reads TGTGCCATCAACTGGGACACTAATCAGCCCCAGCATTTT. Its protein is CAINWDTNQPQHF.

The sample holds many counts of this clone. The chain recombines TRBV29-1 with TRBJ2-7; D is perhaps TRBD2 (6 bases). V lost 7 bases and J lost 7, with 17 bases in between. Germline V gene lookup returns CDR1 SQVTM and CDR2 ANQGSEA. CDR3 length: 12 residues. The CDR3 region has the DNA TGCAGCGCGGGACTGACAAGATGGGAGCAGTACTTC. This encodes CSAGLTRWEQYF.